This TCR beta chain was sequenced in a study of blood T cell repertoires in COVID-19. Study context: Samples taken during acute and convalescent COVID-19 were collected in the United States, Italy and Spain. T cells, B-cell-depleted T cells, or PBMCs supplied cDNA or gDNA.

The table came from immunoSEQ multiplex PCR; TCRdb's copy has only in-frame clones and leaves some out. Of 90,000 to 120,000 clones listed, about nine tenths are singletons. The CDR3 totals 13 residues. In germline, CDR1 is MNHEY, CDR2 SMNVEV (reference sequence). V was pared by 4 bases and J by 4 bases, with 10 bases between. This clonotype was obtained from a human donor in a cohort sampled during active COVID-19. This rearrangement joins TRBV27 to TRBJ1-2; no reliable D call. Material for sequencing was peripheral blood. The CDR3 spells CASSSSLGYGYTF. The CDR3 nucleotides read TGTGCCAGCAGTTCCAGTCTTGGCTATGGCTACACCTTC.